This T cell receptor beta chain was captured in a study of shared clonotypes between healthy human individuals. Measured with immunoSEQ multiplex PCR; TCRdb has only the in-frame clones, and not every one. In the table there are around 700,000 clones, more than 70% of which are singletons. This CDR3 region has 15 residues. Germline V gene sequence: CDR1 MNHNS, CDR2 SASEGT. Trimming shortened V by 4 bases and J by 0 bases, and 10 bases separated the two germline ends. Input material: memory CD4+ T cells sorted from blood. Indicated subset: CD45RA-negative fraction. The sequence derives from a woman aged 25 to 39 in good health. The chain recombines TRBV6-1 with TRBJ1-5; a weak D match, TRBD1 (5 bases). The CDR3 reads CASSGGPNSNQPQHF. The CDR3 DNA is TGTGCCAGCAGTGGGGGACCGAATAGCAATCAGCCCCAGCATTTT.